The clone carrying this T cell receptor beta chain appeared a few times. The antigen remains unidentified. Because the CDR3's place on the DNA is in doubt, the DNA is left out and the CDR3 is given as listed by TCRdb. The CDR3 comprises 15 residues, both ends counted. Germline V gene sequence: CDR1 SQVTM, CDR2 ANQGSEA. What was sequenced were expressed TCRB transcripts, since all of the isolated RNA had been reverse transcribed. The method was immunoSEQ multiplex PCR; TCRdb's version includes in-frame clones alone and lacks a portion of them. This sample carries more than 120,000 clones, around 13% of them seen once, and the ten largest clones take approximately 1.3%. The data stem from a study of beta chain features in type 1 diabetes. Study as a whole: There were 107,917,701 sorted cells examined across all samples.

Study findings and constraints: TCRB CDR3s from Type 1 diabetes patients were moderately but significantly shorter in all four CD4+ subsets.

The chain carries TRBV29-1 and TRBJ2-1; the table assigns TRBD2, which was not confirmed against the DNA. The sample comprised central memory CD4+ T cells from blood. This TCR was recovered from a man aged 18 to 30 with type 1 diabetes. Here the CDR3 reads CSYISAALYKNEQFF.